This T cell receptor (beta chain) is from a study of OX40 agonist ivuxolimab in advanced cancers. The germline V and J ends were trimmed by 6 bases and 5 bases, with 11 bases remaining between them. This CDR3 contains 14 residues. Germline CDR1 and CDR2: MNHEY and SMNVEV (reference sequence). The table came from immunoSEQ multiplex PCR; TCRdb's copy has only in-frame clones and leaves some out. The sample comprises roughly 42,000 clones, 86% of which are singletons, and roughly an eighth rests with the top ten. This material consisted of CD4+ or CD8+ T cells sorted from blood, taken in a trial of the OX40 agonist ivuxolimab. The receptor was isolated from an adult with an advanced solid tumor such as melanoma, head and neck, liver or kidney cancer. The chain employs TRBV27 and TRBJ1-6; no definite D call. CDR3: CASSLASNNSPLHF. The CDR3 nucleotides are TGTGCCAGCAGCCTGGCCAGCAATAATTCACCCCTCCACTTT.